The following is a T cell receptor beta chain sequence with its context. This sample is drawn from a study of blood T cell repertoires in COVID-19. Study overall: Whether acute or convalescent, the COVID-19 samples came from the United States, Italy and Spain.

A Seattle source enrolled patients during active infection and followed them longitudinally. TCRdb keeps only in-frame clones here, not all; method: immunoSEQ multiplex PCR. The repertoire consists of some 150,000 clones, with about 85% occurring once and the leading ten covering approximately 0.63%. Germline V gene data show CDR1 as SGDLS and CDR2 as YYNGEE. Trimming left V 3 bases short and J 0 bases short, with 12 bases between. CDR3 length: 16 residues. The sequence was collected from a man aged 55 to 70 with COVID-19, enrolled during active disease. This rearrangement joins TRBV9 to TRBJ2-2; D is possibly TRBD1 (6 bases). Input material: peripheral blood. CDR3 region: CASSEGAGANTGELFF. The CDR3 DNA reads as TGTGCCAGCAGCGAGGGTGCAGGGGCGAACACCGGGGAGCTGTTTTTT.